These 20 T cell receptor beta chains were sequenced from one sample in a study of blood T cell repertoires in COVID-19 (TCRdb year 2020). The receptor library was made with the immunoSEQ multiplex PCR assay. TCRdb's version of the immuneACCESS table is confined to in-frame rearrangements and falls short of the full clone set. An unresolved V gene accounts for under half of the shortfall where checked; the remainder is of unknown origin. For this sample the table gives 200,000 or so clones, of which about nine tenths were detected only once. 2.1% of the sample rests with the top ten. Material for sequencing was peripheral blood. These receptors were obtained from a man in his 70s with active or convalescent COVID-19.

CDR3 region: CASRGDRGGQPQHF. The CDR3 DNA is TGTGCCAGCAGGGGGGACAGGGGTGGTCAGCCCCAGCATTTT. This rearrangement joins TRBV2 to TRBJ1-5, with 10 bases fitting TRBD1. V lost 6 bases, J lost 6 bases, and 5 bases stayed unmatched. The CDR3 is 14 amino acids. The germline CDR1 and CDR2 sequences are SNHLY and FYNNEI.

V is TRBV28 and J is TRBJ2-2, with D maybe TRBD1 (5 bases). The CDR3 totals 13 residues. V shed 5 bases and J shed 6 bases, with 10 bases lying between them. Germline V gives CDR1 MDHEN, CDR2 SYDVKM. CDR3 in amino acids: CASSLRAPGELFF. As DNA, the CDR3 is TGTGCCAGCAGTCTCAGGGCTCCCGGGGAGCTGTTTTTT. The full variable domain, its missing parts supplied by reference TRBV28 and TRBJ2-2, is DVKVTQSSRYLVKRTGEKVFLECVQDMDHENMFWYRQDPGLGLRLIYFSYDVKMKEKGDIPEGYSVSREKKERFSLILESASTNQTSMYLCASSLRAPGELFFGEGSRLTVL.

This sequence joins TRBV13 and TRBJ2-3, with 12 bases identical to TRBD2. The germline gives CDR1 PRHDT, CDR2 FYEKMQ (reference sequence). V shed 7 bases and J 6 bases; nucleotides not matched to a gene: 11. The CDR3 runs to 16 residues. CDR3 coding DNA: TGTGCCAGCACCCGAAGACTAGCGGGAGCTGGGGATACGCAGTATTTT. Its protein is CASTRRLAGAGDTQYF.

This chain uses TRBV7-8 with TRBJ2-7; TRBD1 might be the D (6 bases). CDR1 and CDR2 from the germline V gene are SGHVS and FQNEAQ. CDR3 size: 13 residues. V lost 3 bases, J lost 6 bases, and 12 bases lay in between. The CDR3 DNA follows: TGTGCCAGCAGCTTCGGACAGAACTTCGAGCAGTACTTC. Amino acid sequence: CASSFGQNFEQYF.

V and J are TRBV19 and TRBJ2-7, with 7 bases fitting TRBD1. From germline, CDR1 is LNHDA and CDR2 SQIVND (reference sequence). Germline trimming cut 5 bases from V and 0 bases from J; bases unmatched to any gene: 7. The CDR3 runs to 15 residues. CDR3 residues: CASSSSRTGSYEQYF. The CDR3 coding sequence is TGTGCCAGTAGTTCCTCCCGGACAGGCTCCTACGAGCAGTACTTC. Combining the CDR3 with reference TRBV19 and TRBJ2-7 gives the whole variable domain DGGITQSPKYLFRKEGQNVTLSCEQNLNHDAMYWYRQDPGQGLRLIYYSQIVNDFQKGDIAEGYSVSREKKESFPLTVTSAQKNPTAFYLCASSSSRTGSYEQYFGPGTRLTVT.

V usage is TRBV4-3 and J usage is TRBJ1-5; D is uncertain. This CDR3 has 15 amino acids. The germline gives CDR1 LGHNA, CDR2 YSLEER. V dropped 0 bases and J dropped 5 bases, with 11 bases sitting between them. Here the CDR3 reads CASSQDLGGYQPQHF. As DNA, the CDR3 is TGCGCCAGCAGCCAAGATCTGGGCGGGTATCAGCCCCAGCATTTT.

This chain links TRBV9 with TRBJ1-2; 7 nucleotides line up with TRBD1. CDR3 length: 16 amino acids. Germline-derived CDR1 and CDR2 are SGDLS and YYNGEE. J gave up 4 bases and V 4 bases, and 13 bases lay outside the gene matches. In nucleotides, the CDR3 is TGTGCCAGCAGCCCCTCCCCGGTAGGGGACAGCTATGGCTACACCTTC. Protein product: CASSPSPVGDSYGYTF.

The chain employs TRBV7-2 and TRBJ1-6; a weak D match, TRBD1 (5 bases). Deletions cut 0 bases from V and 10 bases from J, with 10 bases between. Germline lookup yields CDR1 SGHTA and CDR2 FQGNSA. The CDR3 sequence is 14 residues long. CDR3 loop: CASSLAQGGSPLHF. The CDR3 DNA reads as TGTGCCAGCAGCTTAGCGCAGGGTGGGTCACCCCTCCACTTT. Full variable domain (rest looked up from reference TRBV7-2 and TRBJ1-6): GAGVSQSPSNKVTEKGKDVELRCDPISGHTALYWYRQSLGQGLEFLIYFQGNSAPDKSGLPSDRFSAERTGGSVSTLTIQRTQQEDSAVYLCASSLAQGGSPLHFGNGTRLTVT.

V is TRBV5-1 and J is TRBJ1-2; weak D call: TRBD1 (5 bases). The CDR3 consists of 15 residues. The V end was cut by 4 bases, the J end by 1 base, with 14 bases between. In germline, CDR1 is SGHRS, CDR2 YFSETQ. CDR3 coding DNA: TGCGCCAGCAGCGCACAGCCAGGGATTAACTATGGCTACACCTTC. Encoded protein: CASSAQPGINYGYTF.

The chain has TRBV5-1 and TRBJ2-1; 9 bases are shared with TRBD1. Germline loops: CDR1 SGHRS, CDR2 YFSETQ. The CDR3 covers 15 residues. The V and J ends lost 4 bases and 4 bases, in that order; junction bases with no gene match: 6. The CDR3 DNA reads as TGCGCCAGCAGCCCACCGGGACAGGGATACAATGAGCAGTTCTTC. Its protein product is CASSPPGQGYNEQFF.

The chain employs TRBV2 and TRBJ2-1; TRBD2 matches at 11 bases. Germline lookup yields CDR1 SNHLY and CDR2 FYNNEI. Trimming at V came to 4 bases and at J to 7 bases, leaving 21 bases not matched to a gene. CDR3 size: 20 residues. The CDR3: CASSGRGETRLAGSFNEQFF. The DNA for the CDR3 is TGTGCCAGCAGTGGCAGGGGAGAAACTAGACTAGCGGGAAGTTTTAATGAGCAGTTCTTC.

V is TRBV4-3 and J is TRBJ2-2; D remains unclear. The CDR3 has 14 amino acids. The germline gives CDR1 LGHNA, CDR2 YSLEER. The V end lost 2 bases, the J end lost 1 base, and 5 bases lay between the germline ends. The CDR3 loop reads CASSQLGNTGELFF. CDR3 in DNA: TGCGCCAGCAGCCAACTAGGGAACACCGGGGAGCTGTTTTTT.

For the CDR3, the DNA is TGTGCCACCAGTGTCGGGGGGCTTGGTGGCTACACCTTC. It is translated as CATSVGGLGGYTF. The rearrangement links TRBV24-1 to TRBJ1-2; D is perhaps TRBD1 (6 bases). Between the trimmed V and J ends, which lost 5 bases and 7 bases, there was a span of 13 bases. This CDR3 contains 13 residues. CDR1 and CDR2 (germline): KGHDR, SFDVKD.

The V gene is TRBV5-1, the J gene TRBJ2-1; tentatively, D is TRBD2 (6 bases). V lost 5 bases, J lost 6 bases, and 21 bases lay in between. CDR1 is SGHRS and CDR2 is YFSETQ in the germline V gene. CDR3 length: 16 residues. The CDR3 DNA reads TGCGCCAGCAGGGGGAGACCGGGACTCGAAAGCAATGAGCAGTTCTTC. It translates to CASRGRPGLESNEQFF.

The V and J genes are TRBV5-1 and TRBJ2-1; D gene ambiguous. Per the germline V gene, CDR1 is SGHRS and CDR2 is YFSETQ. The CDR3 totals 16 residues. The V end lost 3 bases, the J end lost 0 bases, and 13 bases lay between the germline ends. CDR3 coding DNA: TGCGCCAGCAGCTCGGGTTTATCTAACTCCTACAATGAGCAGTTCTTC. Encoded protein: CASSSGLSNSYNEQFF.

The CDR3 DNA sequence: TGTGCCAGCAGCAAAGGACAGAAGGGACAGGCCAGAAATGGCTACACCTTC. This translates into CASSKGQKGQARNGYTF. The chain couples TRBV21-1 to TRBJ1-2; TRBD1, as called in the table, went unchecked against the DNA. TRBV21-1 represents a pseudogene. The CDR3 length is 17 residues.

The V call is TRBV2, the J call TRBJ2-3; possibly TRBD2 for D (6 bases). The CDR3 totals 18 residues. Germline CDR1 is SNHLY and CDR2 is FYNNEI. V dropped 0 bases and J dropped 1 base, with 17 bases sitting between them. DNA of the CDR3: TGTGCCAGCAGTGAAGCGGGGTCGACTAGGGAGGGCACAGATACGCAGTATTTT. This gives the protein CASSEAGSTREGTDTQYF.

This chain uses TRBV7-6 with TRBJ2-3, with D hard to call. V was trimmed by 5 bases and J by 6 bases, leaving 9 bases between them. The CDR3 contains 12 residues. Germline V gene sequence: CDR1 SGHVS, CDR2 FNYEAQ. CDR3 DNA sequence: TGTGCCAGCAGCCTCGAGGTGGATACGCAGTATTTT. Residues: CASSLEVDTQYF. Full variable domain (rest looked up from reference TRBV7-6 and TRBJ2-3): GAGVSQSPRYKVTKRGQDVALRCDPISGHVSLYWYRQALGQGPEFLTYFNYEAQQDKSGLPNDRFSAERPEGSISTLTIQRTEQRDSAMYRCASSLEVDTQYFGPGTRLTVL.

The J gene is TRBJ2-5, the V gene TRBV6-1; 7 nucleotides line up with TRBD1. V gave up 2 bases and J gave up 2 bases; unmatched junction bases: 11. Per germline, CDR1 MNHNS and CDR2 SASEGT. CDR3 length: 17 amino acids. Here the CDR3 DNA reads TGTGCCAGCAGTGAATATGGGACAGTAATCGGTCAAGAGACCCAGTACTTC. As protein: CASSEYGTVIGQETQYF.

The J gene is TRBJ2-2, the V gene TRBV30; D uncertain. Trimming cost V 1 base and J 4 bases, with 4 bases left between them. CDR1 is GTSNPN and CDR2 is SVGIG in the germline V gene (reference sequence). The CDR3 runs 12 residues. The CDR3 DNA follows: TGTGCCTGGAGTGCATTCACCGGGGAGCTGTTTTTT. This sequence encodes CAWSAFTGELFF. The full variable domain, in which reference TRBV30 and TRBJ2-2 provide the parts outside the CDR3, is SQTIHQWPATLVQPVGSPLSLECTVEGTSNPNLYWYRQAAGRGLQLLFYSVGIGQISSEVPQNLSASRPQDRQFILSSKKLLLSDSGFYLCAWSAFTGELFFGEGSRLTVL.